The 18 T cell receptor beta chains below all came from one sample that was sequenced in a study of blood T cell repertoires in COVID-19. Libraries were prepared by immunoSEQ multiplex PCR; TCRdb keeps only in-frame clonotypes and omits some of them. The sample has 45,000 to 50,000 clones; 83% are singletons. Sequences were obtained from peripheral blood. The receptors derive from an older man in a cohort sampled during active COVID-19.

The V gene is TRBV30, the J gene TRBJ2-1; 7 nucleotides agree with TRBD2. The trim removed 5 bases at V and 7 bases at J, leaving 8 bases unmatched. This CDR3 spans 13 amino acids. Germline lookup yields CDR1 GTSNPN and CDR2 SVGIG (reference sequence). The CDR3 reads CAWVGGSTNEQFF. CDR3 DNA sequence: TGTGCCTGGGTGGGGGGGAGTACAAATGAGCAGTTCTTC.

The rearrangement uses TRBV7-9 and TRBJ2-7; D may be TRBD2 (5 bases). CDR1 and CDR2 from the germline V gene are SEHNR and FQNEAQ (reference sequence). V lost 2 bases, J lost 12 bases, and 20 bases lay in between. CDR3 length equals 14 residues. This CDR3 is CASSLSRGARTLYF. The CDR3 nucleotides read TGTGCCAGCAGCTTATCTCGGGGTGCCCGAACGCTGTACTTC.

The chain has TRBV19 and TRBJ1-6; the D is unclear. The CDR3 is 15 residues long. V lost 7 bases, J lost 0 bases, and 10 bases lay in between. CDR1 and CDR2 (germline): LNHDA, SQIVND (reference sequence). The DNA for the CDR3 is TGTGCCAGTAACCCGGGGAGCTCCTATAATTCACCCCTCCACTTT. Protein sequence: CASNPGSSYNSPLHF.

The J gene is TRBJ2-7, the V gene TRBV6-4; 9 bases line up with TRBD1. V was pared by 2 bases and J by 5 bases, with 16 bases of the junction left unmatched. The CDR3 sequence is 18 residues long. Germline assignment: CDR1 MRHNA and CDR2 SNTAGT. The CDR3 spells CASSDPSNPGQGIDEQYF. CDR3 bases: TGTGCCAGCAGTGACCCTTCGAACCCGGGACAGGGTATAGACGAGCAGTACTTC.

The CDR3 DNA follows: TGTGCCAGCAAACCTAGCGGGGAAAACACCGGGGAGCTGTTTTTT. Translation: CASKPSGENTGELFF. V gene TRBV6-6 combines with J gene TRBJ2-2, with TRBD2 matching over 9 bases. Trimming took 7 bases from V and 2 from J; bases not matched to a gene: 5. The CDR3 sequence is 15 residues long. Per germline, CDR1 MNHNY and CDR2 SVGAGI (reference sequence).

The rearrangement uses TRBV7-9 and TRBJ2-1; 8 nucleotides agree with TRBD1. CDR3 length: 14 residues. Per germline, CDR1 SEHNR and CDR2 FQNEAQ (reference sequence). V shed 5 bases and J 9 bases; nucleotides not matched to a gene: 9. The CDR3 nucleotides read TGTGCCAGCAGCGCCAAGGCAGGGGGCTCTGAGCAGTTCTTC. Translating it yields CASSAKAGGSEQFF.

V gene TRBV4-3 combines with J gene TRBJ1-4; D not certain. CDR1 and CDR2 (germline): LGHNA, YSLEER. This CDR3 comprises 15 residues. V lost 4 bases, J lost 3 bases, and 12 bases lay in between. The chain's CDR3 is CASSRGGSANEKLFF. The CDR3 DNA follows: TGCGCCAGCAGCCGAGGCGGGTCCGCTAATGAAAAACTGTTTTTT.

The V and J genes are TRBV24-1 and TRBJ1-6; D is undetermined. CDR3 size: 16 residues. Germline CDR1 and CDR2: KGHDR and SFDVKD. Trimming left V 7 bases short and J 0 bases short, with 12 bases between. As DNA, the CDR3 is TGTGCCACCAGAAATCGACAATGCTCCTATAATTCACCCCTCCACTTT. This codes for CATRNRQCSYNSPLHF.

This chain joins TRBV18 and TRBJ1-5; possibly TRBD1 for D (6 bases). Germline CDR1 is KGHSH and CDR2 is LQKENI. V lost 5 bases to trimming and J lost 7 bases, with 12 bases between them. The CDR3 is made up of 13 amino acids. CDR3 sequence: CASSTGSAQPQHF. CDR3 bases: TGTGCCAGCTCAACAGGGTCGGCGCAGCCCCAGCATTTT.

This chain joins TRBV6-4 and TRBJ2-4, with 7 bases matching TRBD2. The V segment lost 2 bases and the J segment 2 bases; nucleotides outside the gene matches: 3. This CDR3 comprises 15 residues. Per germline, CDR1 MRHNA and CDR2 SNTAGT. Here the CDR3 reads CASSDGGGTKNIQYF. Written as DNA, the CDR3 is TGTGCCAGCAGTGACGGGGGGGGAACCAAAAACATTCAGTACTTC.

The chain couples TRBV10-3 to TRBJ2-2; the match to TRBD1 covers 7 bases. The germline V gene has CDR1 ENHRY and CDR2 SYGVKD. This CDR3 comprises 15 residues. J was trimmed by 1 base and V by 5 bases; bases with no gene match: 4. The CDR3, as DNA: TGTGCCATCAGTATCGGACAGGTGAACACCGGGGAGCTGTTTTTT. It encodes CAISIGQVNTGELFF.

The count of this clone is one. V and J are TRBV28 and TRBJ2-3; 15 bases align to TRBD2. Germline values: CDR1 MDHEN, CDR2 SYDVKM. This CDR3 has 15 amino acids. V lost 3 bases, J lost 6 bases, and 1 base stayed unmatched. The CDR3 sequence is CASSFGTSGRDTQYF. The CDR3 bases are TGTGCCAGCAGTTTCGGGACTAGCGGGAGGGATACGCAGTATTTT. Complete variable domain (other parts from reference TRBV28 and TRBJ2-3): DVKVTQSSRYLVKRTGEKVFLECVQDMDHENMFWYRQDPGLGLRLIYFSYDVKMKEKGDIPEGYSVSREKKERFSLILESASTNQTSMYLCASSFGTSGRDTQYFGPGTRLTVL.

This chain's CDR3 is CATSRARAYEQYF. As DNA, the CDR3 is TGTGCCACCAGCAGAGCCCGGGCCTACGAGCAGTACTTC. The chain is built from TRBV15 and TRBJ2-7, with no clear D. The V gene lost 1 base and the J gene lost 2 bases, with 6 bases spanning the gap. Germline CDR1 is LNHNV and CDR2 is YYDKDF (reference sequence). The CDR3 contains 13 residues. Full variable domain (remainder filled in from reference TRBV15 and TRBJ2-7): DAMVIQNPRYQVTQFGKPVTLSCSQTLNHNVMYWYQQKSSQAPKLLFHYYDKDFNNEADTPDNFQSRRPNTSFCFLDIRSPGLGDTAMYLCATSRARAYEQYFGPGTRLTVT.

The rearrangement uses TRBV5-6 and TRBJ2-3; D unresolved. The CDR3 runs to 14 residues. V gave up 0 bases and J gave up 5 bases, with 10 bases separating them. Germline V gene lookup returns CDR1 SGHDT and CDR2 YYEEEE. CDR3 sequence reads: CASSLASYVDTQYF. CDR3 in DNA: TGTGCCAGCAGCTTGGCTTCTTATGTAGATACGCAGTATTTT.

CDR3 loop: CSAPGQGSEQYF. The CDR3 nucleotides read TGCAGCGCCCCGGGACAGGGCAGCGAGCAGTACTTC. This chain joins TRBV29-1 and TRBJ2-7, with 9 bases fitting TRBD1. With V trimmed by 7 bases and J by 6 bases, 7 bases remained unmatched. The CDR3 runs to 12 residues. Germline CDR1 is SQVTM and CDR2 is ANQGSEA.

Here the CDR3 DNA reads TGCGCCAGCAGCCTGATTGCGGGAGATAATGGCTACACCTTC. This translates into CASSLIAGDNGYTF. The genes are TRBV4-3 and TRBJ1-2; no definite D call. Germline CDR1 reads LGHNA; CDR2 reads YSLEER. The CDR3 runs 14 residues. Trimming shortened V by 4 bases and J by 6 bases, and 15 bases separated the two germline ends.

The V gene is TRBV18, the J gene TRBJ2-7; no firm D call. The CDR3 contains 15 residues. The germline V gene encodes CDR1 KGHSH and CDR2 LQKENI. Trimming took 0 bases from V and 6 from J, leaving 15 bases between them. The DNA of the CDR3 is TGTGCCAGCTCACCACCATTCCTACGAGGCAGCGAGCAGTACTTC. Its protein is CASSPPFLRGSEQYF.

The V gene is TRBV7-2, the J gene TRBJ2-7, with 8 nucleotides matching TRBD1. Trimming took 5 bases from V and 2 from J; bases not matched to a gene: 5. The CDR3 has 14 residues. Germline V gives CDR1 SGHTA, CDR2 FQGNSA. In DNA, the CDR3 is TGTGCCAGCAGCCTCGGACAGGGTGCCTACGAGCAGTACTTC. Its protein is CASSLGQGAYEQYF.